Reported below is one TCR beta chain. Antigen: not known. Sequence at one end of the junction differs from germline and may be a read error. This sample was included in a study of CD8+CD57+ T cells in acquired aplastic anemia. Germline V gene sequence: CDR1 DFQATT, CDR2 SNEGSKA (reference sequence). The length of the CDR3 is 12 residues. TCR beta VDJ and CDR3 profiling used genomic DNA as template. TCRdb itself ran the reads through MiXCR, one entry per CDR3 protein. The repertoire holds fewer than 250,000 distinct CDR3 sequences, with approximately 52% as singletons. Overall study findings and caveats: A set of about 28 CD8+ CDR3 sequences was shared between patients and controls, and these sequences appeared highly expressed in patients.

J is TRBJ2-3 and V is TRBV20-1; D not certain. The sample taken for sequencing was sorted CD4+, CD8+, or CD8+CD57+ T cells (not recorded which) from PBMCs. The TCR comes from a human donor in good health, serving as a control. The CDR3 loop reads CSARIYTDTPYF. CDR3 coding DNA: TGCAGTGCAAGGATCTACACAGATACGCCGTATTTT.